This T cell receptor (beta chain) was sequenced for a study of blood T cell repertoires in COVID-19. Germline loops: CDR1 SGHTA, CDR2 FQGNSA. Trimming cost V 5 bases and J 7 bases; bases outside gene matches: 8. This CDR3 comprises 13 residues. Only in-frame clones appear in the TCRdb table, and some are missing; sequencing was by immunoSEQ multiplex PCR. Here the sample spans a few hundred thousand clones, 88% being singletons. The rearrangement links TRBV7-2 to TRBJ2-7, with 7 bases aligning to TRBD1. The source of this sequence is a woman in her twenties or thirties with acute or convalescent COVID-19. Material: peripheral blood. In DNA form, the CDR3 reads TGTGCCAGCAGCACTCAGACACAGGGGGAGCAGTACTTC. This codes for CASSTQTQGEQYF.